This TCR beta chain was documented in a study of T cells after yellow fever vaccination. Per the germline V gene, CDR1 is MNHEY and CDR2 is SVGAGI. The CDR3 is 13 amino acids. UMIs and a universal primer site were added when TCR cDNA was made by 5'RACE template switching. MiXCR, applied by TCRdb to the 5' RACE reads, yields one record per CDR3 protein. This table has about 85,000 distinct CDR3 sequences, about an eighth appearing once. Concerning this clonotype: This clone may be a read error of a much larger clone one base away.

The chain has TRBV6-5 and TRBJ2-2; D could derive from TRBD1 or TRBD2 (5 bases each). This specimen was CD8+ T cells not binding an NS4B(214-222) dextramer, sorted from PBMCs, taken roughly 23 days after the first yellow fever vaccination. This clonotype was obtained from a man younger than 30 who received the YFV17D yellow fever vaccine. CDR3 sequence: CASGWGNTGELVF. CDR3 nucleotides: TGTGCCAGCGGTTGGGGGAACACCGGGGAGCTGGTTTTT.